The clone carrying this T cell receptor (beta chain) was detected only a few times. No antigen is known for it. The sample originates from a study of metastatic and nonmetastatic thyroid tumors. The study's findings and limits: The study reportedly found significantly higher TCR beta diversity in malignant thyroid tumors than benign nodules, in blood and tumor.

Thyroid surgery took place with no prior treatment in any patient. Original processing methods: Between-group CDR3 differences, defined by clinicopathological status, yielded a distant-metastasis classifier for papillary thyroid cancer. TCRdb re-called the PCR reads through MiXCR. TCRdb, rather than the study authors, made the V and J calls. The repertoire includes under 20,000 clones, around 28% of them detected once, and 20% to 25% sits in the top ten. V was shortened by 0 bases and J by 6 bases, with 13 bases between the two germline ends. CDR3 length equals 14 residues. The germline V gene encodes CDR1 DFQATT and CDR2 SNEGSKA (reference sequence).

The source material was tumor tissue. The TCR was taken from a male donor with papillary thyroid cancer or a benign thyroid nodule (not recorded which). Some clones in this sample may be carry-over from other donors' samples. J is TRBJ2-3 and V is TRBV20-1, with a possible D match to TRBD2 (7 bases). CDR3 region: CSARDLGRGDTQYF. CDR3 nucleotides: TGCAGTGCTAGAGATCTGGGGAGGGGGGATACGCAGTATTTT.